The T cell receptor beta chain under discussion was sequenced for a study of blood T cells in healthy people across ages. The trim removed 7 bases at V and 2 bases at J, leaving 9 bases unmatched. The V gene's germline CDR1 is SQVTM and CDR2 ANQGSEA. The CDR3 extends over 14 amino acids. The use of a sample-barcoded 5' primer and a J-beta primer mix characterized a second PCR of roughly 6 to 11 cycles. Each CDR3 protein gets one entry after TCRdb re-called the 5' RACE reads with MiXCR. This sample has over 1.5 million distinct CDR3 sequences, with about 49% found just once. Points from the study as a whole: Diversity was higher, and naive CD4+ cells more numerous, in long-lived donors than in aged donors.

Note on this clonotype: What it binds is not known.

There were at least 5 micrograms of total RNA extracted from every sample. Material: blood. This receptor was obtained from a woman between 40 and 50 years old in good health. The V and J genes are TRBV29-1 and TRBJ2-7, with 9 nucleotides matching TRBD1. The CDR3 reads CSAGGQGPTYEQYF. The CDR3 DNA is TGCAGCGCAGGAGGACAGGGGCCAACCTACGAGCAGTACTTC.